The 15 T cell receptor beta chains in this list originate from one sample, sequenced in a study of Ad26.COV2.S vaccination and SARS-CoV-2 variants. The protocol was immunoSEQ multiplex PCR, while the TCRdb copy is restricted to in-frame clones and leaves out a portion. The sample carries 400,000 to 450,000 clones, 90% recorded once. Treatment in this sample: over 15 received Ad26.COV2.S at low or high dose, single or two shots; about five received placebo; per-sample allocation not given. Day 63 after the first vaccine or placebo injection was the time point for sampling. The sequencing here drew on peripheral blood, taken in a trial of Ad26.COV2.S vaccine versus placebo. These receptors were collected from a person aged 18 to 65 who received the Ad26.COV2.S COVID-19 vaccine or a placebo.

The chain combines TRBV4-1 with TRBJ1-6, with D unresolved. Trimming removed 0 bases at V and 0 bases at J, with 6 bases between. The germline V gene has CDR1 MGHRA and CDR2 YSYEKL. The CDR3 totals 16 residues. CDR3 amino acids: CASSQEPGSYNSPLHF. Here the CDR3 DNA reads TGCGCCAGCAGCCAAGAACCAGGCTCCTATAATTCACCCCTCCACTTT.

V gene TRBV27 combines with J gene TRBJ2-3; tentative D call: TRBD1 (6 bases). There are 14 residues in the CDR3. The ends were cut back, 2 bases at V and 2 bases at J, with 8 bases in the middle. The germline gives CDR1 MNHEY, CDR2 SMNVEV (reference sequence). The CDR3: CASSLGQPTDTQYF. Here the CDR3 DNA reads TGTGCCAGCAGTTTAGGACAGCCCACAGATACGCAGTATTTT.

This chain connects TRBV28 to TRBJ2-3; D gene ambiguous. This CDR3 has 12 residues. The ends were cut back, 7 bases at V and 6 bases at J, with 11 bases in the middle. CDR1 and CDR2 (germline): MDHEN, SYDVKM. DNA of the CDR3: TGTGCCAGCATTAAAGGACGGGATACGCAGTATTTT. Translating it yields CASIKGRDTQYF.

The sample holds one count of this clone. Other DNA sequences within the sample encode an identical CDR3. The chain has TRBV29-1 and TRBJ2-3, with a tentative D call TRBD2 (6 bases). The CDR3 has 13 amino acids. Germline values: CDR1 SQVTM, CDR2 ANQGSEA. The germline V and J ends were trimmed by 4 bases and 0 bases, with 8 bases remaining between them. The DNA of the CDR3 is TGCAGCGTTGGCGCGGGAAGCACAGATACGCAGTATTTT. Translation: CSVGAGSTDTQYF.

This clone was counted once. The chain links TRBV19 to TRBJ1-2; no clear D gene. The V end was cut by 7 bases, the J end by 3 bases, with 6 bases between. This CDR3 contains 11 residues. Germline V gives CDR1 LNHDA, CDR2 SQIVND (reference sequence). The CDR3 spells CASKDDYGYTF. The CDR3 region has the DNA TGTGCCAGTAAAGATGACTATGGCTACACCTTC.

The chain uses TRBV19 and TRBJ2-3, with 7 bases fitting TRBD1. Germline CDR1 is LNHDA and CDR2 is SQIVND (reference sequence). The length of the CDR3 is 13 residues. V dropped 8 bases and J dropped 4; count of bases not matched to a gene: 6. DNA for the CDR3: TGTGCCAGTCGACAGGGTGCGGCAGATACGCAGTATTTT. It codes for CASRQGAADTQYF.

The chain links TRBV4-2 to TRBJ1-5; no clear D gene. Germline CDR1 and CDR2: LGHNA and YNFKEQ. Trimming cost V 0 bases and J 2 bases, with 11 bases left between them. There are 16 residues in the CDR3. The CDR3 DNA sequence: TGTGCCAGCAGCCAAGATTGGCTGATGCGCAATCAGCCCCAGCATTTT. It yields the protein CASSQDWLMRNQPQHF.

This clone was detected only once. The J gene is TRBJ1-1, the V gene TRBV4-1, with D tentatively TRBD1 (5 bases). CDR3 length: 15 residues. Germline V CDR1 and CDR2: MGHRA, YSYEKL. Trimming cost V 3 bases and J 1 base, with 12 bases left between them. In DNA form, the CDR3 reads TGCGCCAGCAGCCAGACGTTCAGGGCGAACACTGAAGCTTTCTTT. Translated, it gives CASSQTFRANTEAFF.

The chain has TRBV3-1 (or the pseudogene TRBV3-2) and TRBJ2-3; 10 positions match TRBD2. The CDR3 spans 16 residues. V gave up 7 bases and J gave up 5 bases; unmatched junction bases: 12. Germline lookup yields CDR1 LGHDT and CDR2 YNNKEL (reference sequence). CDR3 nucleotides: TGTGCCAGCACGCTCTCCCTAGCGGGAGTGGTAGATACGCAGTATTTT. This codes for CASTLSLAGVVDTQYF.

The chain joins TRBV5-4 to TRBJ2-7; 10 bases align to TRBD1. V lost 4 bases to trimming and J lost 4 bases; unmatched junction nucleotides: 8. Germline V gives CDR1 SGHNT, CDR2 YYREEE (reference sequence). The CDR3 loop spans 15 amino acids. The CDR3 nucleotides read TGTGCCAGCAGCCGTCCGACAGGGGGCTCTTACGAGCAGTACTTC. It codes for CASSRPTGGSYEQYF.

The chain joins TRBV3-1 (or the pseudogene TRBV3-2) to TRBJ2-3; D perhaps matches TRBD2 (5 bases). The CDR3 is 13 amino acids. Germline assignment: CDR1 LGHDT and CDR2 YNNKEL (reference sequence). V lost 4 bases and J lost 4, with 9 bases in between. The CDR3 bases are TGTGCCAGCAGCCCCCTGAGGGCAGATACGCAGTATTTT. Translation: CASSPLRADTQYF.

The chain carries TRBV5-1 and TRBJ1-5; the match to TRBD1 covers 8 bases. Germline V gives CDR1 SGHRS, CDR2 YFSETQ. Trimming at V came to 4 bases and at J to 2 bases, leaving 2 bases not matched to a gene. The CDR3 covers 14 residues. This CDR3 reads CASSVQGGNQPQHF. The CDR3 region has the DNA TGCGCCAGCAGCGTACAGGGGGGCAATCAGCCCCAGCATTTT.

The CDR3 protein is CASSFGGTSYEQYF. The CDR3 coding sequence is TGTGCCAGCAGTTTCGGAGGAACCTCCTACGAGCAGTACTTC. The genes are TRBV27 and TRBJ2-7; D may be TRBD2 (5 bases). Trimming took 3 bases from V and 0 from J, leaving 9 bases between them. The germline gives CDR1 MNHEY, CDR2 SMNVEV (reference sequence). The CDR3 consists of 14 residues.

The CDR3 DNA sequence: TGTGCCAGCTCACCGAGTAAAGCCCAACAAGAGACCCAGTACTTC. Translation: CASSPSKAQQETQYF. The chain has TRBV18 and TRBJ2-5; D is unresolved. CDR1 is KGHSH and CDR2 is LQKENI in the germline V gene. V was pared by 3 bases and J by 2 bases, with 13 bases between. The CDR3 is 15 residues long.

CDR3 sequence: CASSSLAGPFEQYF. The CDR3 nucleotides read TGTGCCAGCAGTTCACTAGCGGGACCTTTTGAGCAGTACTTC. The rearrangement joins TRBV28 to TRBJ2-7; TRBD2 agrees at 10 bases. Germline values: CDR1 MDHEN, CDR2 SYDVKM. CDR3 length equals 14 residues. Trimming cost V 4 bases and J 7 bases; bases outside gene matches: 7. Combining the CDR3 with reference TRBV28 and TRBJ2-7 gives the whole variable domain DVKVTQSSRYLVKRTGEKVFLECVQDMDHENMFWYRQDPGLGLRLIYFSYDVKMKEKGDIPEGYSVSREKKERFSLILESASTNQTSMYLCASSSLAGPFEQYFGPGTRLTVT.